This T cell receptor (beta chain) originates from a study of T cell repertoires in cytomegalovirus infection. Study at large: Epitope selection comprised recently identified HLA-C-restricted CMV epitopes and well-studied HLA-B-restricted CMV epitopes. CMV infection plus the matching HLA type was flagged by public TCR beta signatures.

Per germline, CDR1 MNHNS and CDR2 SASEGT. The CDR3 spans 14 residues. TCRdb used MiXCR to reprocess the reads, holding one entry per CDR3 protein. The sample consists of around 800,000 distinct CDR3 sequences, about 30% of them appearing once. As for this clonotype: Its antigen remains unidentified.

This TCR was sampled from a human donor in good health (CMV status not recorded). Some clones in this sample may be carry-over from other donors' samples. Sequenced here: cultured CD8+ T cells from PBMCs, sampled from culture after CMV antigen stimulation. J is TRBJ2-7 and V is TRBV6-1; maybe TRBD2 (6 bases). This CDR3 is CTSSVRDSSYEQYV. CDR3 coding DNA: TGTACCAGCAGCGTCCGGGACTCATCCTACGAGCAGTACGTC.